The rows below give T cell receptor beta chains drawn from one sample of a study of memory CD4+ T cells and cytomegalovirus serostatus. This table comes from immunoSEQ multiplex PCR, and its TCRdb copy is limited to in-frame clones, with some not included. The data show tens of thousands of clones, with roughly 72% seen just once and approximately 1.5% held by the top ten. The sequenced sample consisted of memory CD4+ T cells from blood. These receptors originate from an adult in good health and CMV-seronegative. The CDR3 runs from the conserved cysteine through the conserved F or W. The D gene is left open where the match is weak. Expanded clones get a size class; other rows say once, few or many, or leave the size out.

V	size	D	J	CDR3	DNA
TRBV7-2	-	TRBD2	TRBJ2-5	CASSKGLAGGRETQYF	TGTGCCAGCAGCAAGGGACTAGCGGGAGGGCGGGAGACCCAGTACTTC
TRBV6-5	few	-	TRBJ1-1	CASSYIGDTEAFF	TGTGCCAGCAGTTACATCGGGGACACTGAAGCTTTCTTT
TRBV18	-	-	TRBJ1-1	CASSQKEGAEAFF	TGTGCCAGCTCACAAAAGGAGGGCGCTGAAGCTTTCTTT
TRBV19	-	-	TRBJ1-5	CASSIHQGAGRQPQHF	TGTGCCAGTAGTATCCACCAGGGAGCGGGTAGGCAGCCCCAGCATTTT
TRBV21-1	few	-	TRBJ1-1	CASYGEETEAFF	TGTGCCAGCTACGGGGAGGAAACTGAAGCTTTCTTT
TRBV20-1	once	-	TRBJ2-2	CSARLAGELFF	TGCAGTGCCCGGTTAGCCGGGGAGCTGTTTTTT
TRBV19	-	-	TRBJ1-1	CASSIQGTKNTEAFF	TGTGCCAGTAGTATACAGGGAACGAAGAACACTGAAGCTTTCTTT
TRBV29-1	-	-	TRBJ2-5	CSVEHLQETQYF	TGCAGCGTTGAGCACCTACAAGAGACCCAGTACTTC
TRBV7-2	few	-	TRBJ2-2	CASSLVVQAPGELFF	TGTGCCAGCAGCTTAGTGGTCCAGGCCCCCGGGGAGCTGTTTTTT
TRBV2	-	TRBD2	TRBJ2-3	CASMQREGPDTQYF	TGTGCCAGCATGCAGCGGGAGGGCCCAGATACGCAGTATTTT
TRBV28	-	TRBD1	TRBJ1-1	CASSPLGQGTNTEAFF	TGTGCCAGCAGCCCTCTAGGACAGGGGACGAACACTGAAGCTTTCTTT
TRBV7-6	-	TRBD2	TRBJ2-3	CASSLGAGGLTDTQYF	TGTGCCAGCAGCCTAGGAGCGGGGGGGTTAACAGATACGCAGTATTTT
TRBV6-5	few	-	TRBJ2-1	CASSYERYNEQFF	TGTGCCAGCAGTTACGAAAGGTACAATGAGCAGTTCTTC
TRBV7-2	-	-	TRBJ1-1	CASSWSLNTEAFF	TGTGCCAGCAGCTGGTCCCTTAACACTGAAGCTTTCTTT
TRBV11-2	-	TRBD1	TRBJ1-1	CASRQGGYQIEAFF	TGTGCCAGCAGACAGGGGGGATACCAAATTGAAGCTTTCTTT
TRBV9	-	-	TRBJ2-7	CASSVQGGDEQYF	TGTGCCAGCAGCGTACAGGGTGGTGACGAGCAGTACTTC
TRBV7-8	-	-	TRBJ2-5	CASSLAVYQETQYF	TGTGCCAGCAGCTTAGCGGTGTACCAAGAGACCCAGTACTTC
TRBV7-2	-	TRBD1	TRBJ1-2	CASSLDNRGNYGYTF	TGTGCCAGCAGCTTAGACAACAGGGGTAACTATGGCTACACCTTC
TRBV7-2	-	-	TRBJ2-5	CASSLDRGNYETQYF	TGTGCCAGCAGCTTGGACAGAGGGAACTACGAGACCCAGTACTTC
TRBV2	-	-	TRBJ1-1	CASSPSGITEAFF	TGTGCCAGCAGTCCTTCAGGTATCACTGAAGCTTTCTTT